This T cell receptor beta chain was recovered during a study of regulatory T cells in long-lasting Graves disease. General observations from the study: Persistent cases favored TRBV28, TRBJ1-2 and TRBJ2-5.

The time point here: persistent/refractory GD, antithyroid drugs over 5 years with positive TRAb. TCR sequences were obtained from RNA taken from PBMCs. CDR3 regions were amplified by Arm-PCR using iRepertoire HTBI primers to build TCR beta libraries. TCRdb fed the multiplex PCR reads into MiXCR, producing one record per CDR3 protein. The sample has roughly 400,000 distinct CDR3 sequences, about 21% seen once. CDR1 MDHEN and CDR2 SYDVKM come from the germline V gene. The CDR3 covers 14 residues. For this clonotype: Its antigen is unidentified. This may be a read error, as it is one base from a much larger clone.

The sample was peripheral blood mononuclear cells (PBMCs), taken when the disease was refractory, from a patient treated with antithyroid drugs. This receptor was obtained from a female donor with Graves disease. The chain is built from TRBV28 and TRBJ2-7; 9 bases are a match to TRBD2. The CDR3 here is CASSYVAGEYEQHF. In DNA form, the CDR3 reads TGTGCCAGCAGTTACGTAGCGGGAGAGTACGAGCAGCACTTC.